The present T cell receptor (beta chain) was sequenced within a study of T cells in Graves' hyperthyroidism and ophthalmopathy. General study results and limits: Most clonotypes that expanded in the thyroid above 0.001 also showed up in blood.

This clonotype was observed at least ten times. Antigen specificity is unknown. Amplification targeted TCR beta CDR3 regions from RNA transcripts. A first-round RT-PCR of the TCR CDR3 used the HTBI primer set. TCRdb re-analysed the multiplex PCR reads in MiXCR, keeping a single row per CDR3 protein. The table records 550,000 to 650,000 distinct CDR3 sequences, around 14% of them present only once. This CDR3 spans 16 amino acids. The V and J ends lost 3 bases and 4 bases, in that order; junction bases with no gene match: 9. Germline V gives CDR1 MNHEY, CDR2 SMNVEV (reference sequence). These patients, aged 18 to 65, had recently diagnosed hyperthyroidism lasting under 2 months. Blood was sampled at initial diagnosis of hyperthyroidism, prior to onset of any ophthalmopathy symptoms.

Sequencing was performed on blood. This sequence originates from a young woman with Graves' hyperthyroidism that later progressed to Graves' ophthalmopathy. The chain couples TRBV27 to TRBJ2-1; 7 bases map to TRBD2. Here the CDR3 reads CASSFGGSSSYNEQFF. CDR3 DNA sequence: TGTGCCAGCAGTTTTGGCGGGAGTTCGTCGTACAATGAGCAGTTCTTC.